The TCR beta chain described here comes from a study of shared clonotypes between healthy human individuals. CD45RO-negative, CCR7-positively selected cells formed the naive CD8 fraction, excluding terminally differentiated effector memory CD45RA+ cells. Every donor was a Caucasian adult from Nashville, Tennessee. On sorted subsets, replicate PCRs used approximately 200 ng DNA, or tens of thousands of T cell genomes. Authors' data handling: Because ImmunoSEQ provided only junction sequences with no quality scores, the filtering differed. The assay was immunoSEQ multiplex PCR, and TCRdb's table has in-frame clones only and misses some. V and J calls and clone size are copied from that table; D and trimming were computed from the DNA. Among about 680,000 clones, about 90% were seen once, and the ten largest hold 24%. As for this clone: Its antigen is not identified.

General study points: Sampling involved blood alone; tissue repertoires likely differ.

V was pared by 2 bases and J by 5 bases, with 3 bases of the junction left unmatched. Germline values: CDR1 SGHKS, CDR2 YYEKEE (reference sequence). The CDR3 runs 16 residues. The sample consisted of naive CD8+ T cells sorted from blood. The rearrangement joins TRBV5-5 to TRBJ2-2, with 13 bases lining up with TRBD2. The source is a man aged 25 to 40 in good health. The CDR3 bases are TGTGCCAGCAGCTTAGGGACTAGCGGGAATACCGGGGAGCTGTTTTTT. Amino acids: CASSLGTSGNTGELFF.